A single sample gave rise to the 8 T cell receptor beta chains below, sequenced in a study of T cells in Graves' hyperthyroidism and ophthalmopathy. Authors of the study amplified TCR beta CDR3 regions from RNA transcripts. In the first-round RT-PCR of the TCR CDR3, the HTBI primer set was used. TCRdb fed the multiplex PCR reads into MiXCR, producing one record per CDR3 protein. The repertoire holds 450,000 to 700,000 distinct CDR3 sequences, with 35% to 55% as singletons. The sample consisted of peripheral blood or thyroid tissue (not recorded which). These receptors were collected from an adult woman with Graves' disease, either hyperthyroidism or ophthalmopathy (not recorded which).

This clonotype has a handful of counts. V is TRBV10-3 and J is TRBJ2-7; tentatively, D is TRBD1 (6 bases). The CDR3 length is 14 residues. The germline CDR1 and CDR2 sequences are ENHRY and SYGVKD. Trimming pared 10 bases from V and 3 bases from J, leaving 19 bases between. The CDR3 protein is CASRGSTLHYEQYF. As DNA, the CDR3 is TGTGCCAGCAGGGGCTCAACCCTTCACTACGAGCAGTACTTC.

As concerns this clonotype: One end of the junction varies from germline; a read error may be responsible. The gene calls are TRBV20-1 and TRBJ2-7, with 8 nucleotides matching TRBD1. The V gene's germline CDR1 is DFQATT and CDR2 SNEGSKA (reference sequence). The length of the CDR3 is 15 residues. As DNA, the CDR3 is TGCAGTGCTAGCAGGGGGCAGGCCATGTCCTACGAACAGTACTTC. Translation gives CSASRGQAMSYEQYF.

This clonotype showed up just a few times. With a much larger clone just one base away, this may be a read error. The rearrangement links TRBV20-1 to TRBJ1-4; 8 bases match TRBD1. Per germline, CDR1 DFQATT and CDR2 SNEGSKA (reference sequence). This CDR3 spans 14 amino acids. V gave up 5 bases and J gave up 6 bases; unmatched junction bases: 8. The CDR3 DNA follows: TGCAGTGCTCGGACAGGGCCTCCTGATGAAAAACTGTTTTTT. It specifies CSARTGPPDEKLFF.

The chain is built from TRBV7-2 and TRBJ2-1; 7 bases fit TRBD1. Germline V gene lookup returns CDR1 SGHTA and CDR2 FQGNSA. The CDR3 is 15 residues long. Unmatched junction bases numbered 11, after V lost 5 bases and J lost 7 bases. The CDR3 DNA is TGTGCCAGCAGCCGCGCGACAGGGATGCCGAATGAGCAGTTCTTC. It translates to CASSRATGMPNEQFF.

This clonotype was detected ten times or more. The chain recombines TRBV7-8 with TRBJ1-2, with 8 bases aligning to TRBD1. Germline trimming cut 6 bases from V and 5 bases from J; bases unmatched to any gene: 11. Germline values: CDR1 SGHVS, CDR2 FQNEAQ. The CDR3 has 15 residues. CDR3 residues: CASSYTGGSQYGYTF. The CDR3, as DNA: TGTGCCAGCAGTTACACAGGGGGTTCGCAGTATGGCTACACCTTC.

In this sample, this clonotype turned up a few times. The genes are TRBV28 and TRBJ1-4; D remains ambiguous. Trimming cost V 2 bases and J 6 bases, with 10 bases left between them. The CDR3 sequence is 14 residues long. The germline gives CDR1 MDHEN, CDR2 SYDVKM. CDR3 loop: CASSLVGRDEKLFF. CDR3 nucleotides: TGTGCCAGCAGTTTAGTGGGGAGGGATGAAAAACTGTTTTTT.

This clonotype was detected a few times. The chain couples TRBV9 to TRBJ2-7; the D is unclear. Deletions cut 7 bases from V and 1 base from J, with 21 bases between. The CDR3 extends over 16 amino acids. Germline V lookup: CDR1 SGDLS, CDR2 YYNGEE. The CDR3 sequence: CASSPLSVTSSYEQYF. CDR3 bases: TGTGCCAGCTCACCCTTGTCGGTTACTTCGTCCTACGAGCAGTACTTC. Based on the CDR3 plus reference TRBV9 and TRBJ2-7, the full variable domain is DSGVTQTPKHLITATGQRVTLRCSPRSGDLSVYWYQQSLDQGLQFLIQYYNGEERAKGNILERFSAQQFPDLHSELNLSSLELGDSALYFCASSPLSVTSSYEQYFGPGTRLTVT.

This clonotype was observed a handful of times. V and J are TRBV2 and TRBJ1-5, with D tentatively TRBD1 (5 bases). The length of the CDR3 is 15 residues. CDR1 SNHLY and CDR2 FYNNEI come from the germline V gene. Trimming shortened V by 8 bases and J by 1 base, and 15 bases separated the two germline ends. CDR3 DNA sequence: TGTGCCAGCGGGTGGGGGGTGGGGAGCAATCAGCCCCAGCATTTT. Translated: CASGWGVGSNQPQHF.